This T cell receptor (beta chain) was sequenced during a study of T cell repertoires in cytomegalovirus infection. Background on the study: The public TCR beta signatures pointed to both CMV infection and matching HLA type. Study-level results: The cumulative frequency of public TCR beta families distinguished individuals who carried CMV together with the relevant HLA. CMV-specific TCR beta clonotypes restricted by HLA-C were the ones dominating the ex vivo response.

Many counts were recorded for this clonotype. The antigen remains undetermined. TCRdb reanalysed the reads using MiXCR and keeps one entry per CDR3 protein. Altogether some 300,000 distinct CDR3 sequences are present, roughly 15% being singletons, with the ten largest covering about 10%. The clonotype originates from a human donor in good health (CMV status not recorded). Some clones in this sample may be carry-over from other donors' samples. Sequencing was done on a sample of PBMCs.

The CDR3 sequence is CASRAGTRTSDTQYF. CDR3 sequence (DNA): TGCGCCAGCAGAGCCGGGACTAGAACTTCAGATACGCAGTATTTT. The chain is built from TRBV5-1 and TRBJ2-3; 8 bases are shared with TRBD2. Germline values: CDR1 SGHRS, CDR2 YFSETQ. This CDR3 is built from 15 residues. V was clipped by 5 bases and J by 4 bases; unmatched bases: 9.